This TCR beta chain was sequenced in a study of blood T cell repertoires in COVID-19 (dated by TCRdb to 2018 to 2021). Study-level background: Samples covering the acute and convalescent phases of COVID-19 were provided by collaborators in the United States, Italy and Spain. The prospective study material was composed of cDNA or gDNA derived from T cells, B-cell-depleted T cells, or PBMCs. Subjects who had been exposed to COVID-19, were actively infected with it, or had recovered from it provided the deeply sampled blood TCRbeta repertoires that made up the dataset. The repertoires were made available in a free public database intended to serve as a resource for research on the immune response to SARS-CoV-2. The samples were drawn from the first 160 participants of the ongoing ImmuneRACE study and from some 1,300 subjects provided by 6 global collaborators. The sample metadata nearly always contained a de-identified subject ID, COVID-19 status, age in years and sex. Where HLA class I and class II types were available, the types were taken from metadata supplied by the sample provider, not from assay-based typing.

As concerns this clone: Which antigen it targets is not known. The input lacks base qualities; no much larger clone sits a single base away.

The collaborating institutions used their own protocols to collect whole blood in K2EDTA tubes. For TCRbeta analysis, collaborators shipped samples as frozen whole blood, isolated PBMCs, or DNA extracted from either of those sample types. TCRbeta CDR3 regions were amplified from genomic DNA using the immunoSEQ Assay, a bias-controlled multiplex PCR. The paper's data handling went like this. Nucleated cell counts per sample were estimated from amplification of reference gene primers within the assay. Sequence reads were collapsed and filtered to measure the absolute abundance of every unique TCRbeta CDR3 rearrangement. For each sample, productive Simpson clonality was calculated as the square root of Simpson's diversity index over productive rearrangements. Imported from immuneACCESS, the table was reduced by TCRdb to in-frame sequences with V and J called. These copies leave out some clones; in studies compared against another copy, an unresolved V gene accounts for under half, and the cause of the remainder is not known. The V and J calls and clone size are taken from that table; D and trimming were inferred from the DNA. This sample has about 140,000 clones in its table, and roughly 79% of those were observed once. Approximately 8% of the sample is taken by the ten largest.

On the study overall, not on this receptor specifically: The quantity of clinical and demographic metadata differed by source and by participant and was supplied without curation.

As encoded in the germline V gene, CDR1 is MRHNA while CDR2 is SNTAGT. Trimming accounts for 3 bases at V and 0 bases at J, while the number of junction bases matched to no gene is 12. Including cysteine and phenylalanine, the CDR3 has 19 amino acids. Here the CDR3 DNA is all that survives: 57 bases in frame from base 1. This clonotype was sampled from a human donor in a cohort sampled during active COVID-19. The sequencing input was peripheral blood. The receptor chain draws on TRBV6-4 and TRBJ1-5; 9 middle bases align to TRBD1. The CDR3 protein sequence reads: CASSEEVGTGSYSNQPQHF. The DNA is as follows: TGTGCCAGCAGTGAAGAGGTCGGGACAGGGTCCTATAGCAATCAGCCCCAGCATTTT.